This paragraph reports one TCR beta chain. What this receptor recognizes is not known. It has no much larger one-base neighbor in the sample; base qualities were not kept. Each PCR received spiked-in synthetic TCR analog templates so that absolute template abundance could be estimated from read counts. The immunoSEQ assay used bias-controlled V and J gene primers to amplify TCRbeta CDR3 regions from genomic DNA. Sequencing of rearranged TCRbeta segments was performed at approximately 20X coverage. The original pipeline was this. Sequencing errors were corrected by clustering, and CDR3s were annotated against IMGT so that V, D and J genes could be assigned. Downstream analyses used only productive TCRbeta rearrangements and left out out-of-frame or stop-codon sequences. To compute clonality, Shannon entropy was normalized by the log of the number of unique productive sequences and then subtracted from one. Clones differing between time points or between blood and tumor were identified using Fisher's exact test with Benjamini-Hochberg correction, with an adjusted p below 0.01 applied as the threshold. In its TCRdb copy, this immuneACCESS table keeps in-frame sequences only and misses some clones. Where compared with another copy, unresolved V genes explain less than half of these, and the others have no known cause. V and J calls and clone size are those listed in that table; D and trimming were worked out from the DNA. The sample data list about 43,000 clones, and about 88% of these were observed just once. Over 12% of the sample goes to the ten largest clones.

A total of 29 patients with locally advanced or metastatic urothelial carcinoma, treated at Memorial Sloan Kettering on a trial protocol, made up the cohort. Peripheral blood mononuclear cells were collected from each patient pretreatment and during treatment, giving between 1 and 8 total time points per patient. The Qiagen DNeasy Blood extraction kit was used to purify genomic DNA from total PBMCs and tumor samples. PBMCs were collected pretreatment and during treatment, and were isolated and stored as previously described. The data originate from a study of PD-L1 blockade in urothelial cancer (dated by TCRdb to about 2017). Concerning the study at large: All patients started therapy around 2014 and received atezolizumab 1,200 mg intravenously every 3 weeks. About 85% of the 29 patients were identified as males with urothelial cancer of bladder origin, and a prior smoking history was reported by 18 of 29 patients. Patients had an ECOG performance status of 0 or 1 and had received between 0 and 3 prior chemotherapy regimens. Blood samples were analyzed at two time points: 3 weeks after treatment start (second dose) and 6 weeks after treatment start. Blood samples gave a median of around 130,000 T cells and approximately 85,000 unique TCRs, with a median clonality of roughly 0.08. The study was an exploratory multi-omic analysis of somatic, immune and clinical correlates of response to PD-L1 blockade with atezolizumab in urothelial cancer. Pretreatment tumor samples, along with matched peripheral blood collected serially before and after atezolizumab treatment, underwent TCR sequencing. Durable clinical benefit meant progression-free survival longer than 6 months, and TCR features were also tested against progression-free and overall survival. In the same patients who had TCR sequencing, pretreatment tumors also underwent whole exome sequencing and RNA sequencing. Durable clinical benefit was achieved by nine patients and was not achieved by 20 patients. Approximately 29 patients had pretreatment blood TCR-seq, about 24 had at least one posttreatment blood collection, and about 24 had tumor TCR-seq. Study-wide findings and limitations: Improved progression-free and overall survival was associated with having pretreatment peripheral blood TCR clonality below the median. Patients with durable benefit showed greater expansion of tumor-associated TCR clones in peripheral blood 3 weeks after starting treatment (n = 22, p = 0.022). Because the sample size was small (n of about 29) and many exploratory analyses were performed, the results are intended to be hypothesis-generating.

V is trimmed back by 2 bases and J by 7 bases, and the junction contains 10 bases that no gene match accounts for. From its cysteine to its phenylalanine, the CDR3 spans 17 amino acids. Here the CDR3 DNA is all that survives: 51 bases in frame from base 1. CDR1 and CDR2 are read off the germline V gene (reference sequence) as SEHNR and FQNEAQ. Sequenced here: PBMCs, sampled around atezolizumab (anti-PD-L1) treatment. This sequence uses TRBV7-9 and TRBJ2-1, and TRBD2 matches 11 of the central bases. This TCR was recovered from a woman aged 55-70 years with urothelial cancer. The DNA sequence follows: TGTGCCAGCAGCTTACCCCTAGCGGGAGGAATGGGAAATGAGCAGTTCTTC. This codes for CASSLPLAGGMGNEQFF.